These 8 T cell receptor beta chains were sequenced from one sample in a study of blood T cells in healthy people across ages. A second PCR, run for roughly 7 to 12 cycles, used a sample-barcoded 5' primer plus a J-beta primer mix. TCRdb reanalysed the 5' RACE reads using MiXCR and keeps one entry per CDR3 protein. The profile shows under 800,000 distinct CDR3 sequences, roughly 41% of them singletons. Sequenced sample: blood. The receptors here all came from a woman aged 60-70 years in good health.

The V call is TRBV5-6, the J call TRBJ1-2; unclear D gene. V lost 3 bases, J lost 0 bases, and 12 bases lay in between. CDR1 SGHDT and CDR2 YYEEEE come from the germline V gene. The CDR3 totals 15 residues. CDR3 bases: TGTGCCAGCAGCTCGTACGAGTTAGCTAACTATGGCTACACCTTC. It is translated as CASSSYELANYGYTF.

The chain combines TRBV10-3 with TRBJ1-2; D gene unclear. The ends were cut back, 5 bases at V and 5 bases at J, with 12 bases in the middle. The length of the CDR3 is 13 residues. Germline V gene data show CDR1 as ENHRY and CDR2 as SYGVKD. The CDR3 here is CAISPYQPYGYTF. The CDR3 nucleotides read TGTGCCATCAGTCCATACCAACCTTATGGCTACACCTTC.

Concerning this clonotype: At one end the junction does not follow the germline gene, possibly because of a read error. This sequence joins TRBV18 and TRBJ2-2, with D perhaps being TRBD1 or TRBD2 (6 bases each). The CDR3 spans 15 residues. Per germline, CDR1 KGHSH and CDR2 LQKENI. DNA of the CDR3: TGTGCCAGCTCGCCACAGGGAGGAGAGTCCGGGGAGCTGTTTTTT. Its translation: CASSPQGGESGELFF.

The chain's CDR3 is CATPGTSLPDTQYF. The CDR3 region has the DNA TGTGCCACTCCGGGGACCAGCCTCCCAGATACGCAGTATTTT. The V gene is TRBV7-6, the J gene TRBJ2-3, with D possibly being TRBD1 or TRBD2 (5 bases each). Germline V gene data show CDR1 as SGHVS and CDR2 as FNYEAQ. V gave up 10 bases and J gave up 4 bases, with 18 bases separating them. The CDR3 extends over 14 amino acids.

This clonotype turned up a few times. The rearrangement uses TRBV12-3 or TRBV12-4 and TRBJ2-3; 7 bases agree with TRBD2. The CDR3 is 15 amino acids. V was pared by 5 bases and J by 2 bases, with 7 bases of the junction left unmatched. This CDR3 reads CASSLGLDNTDTQYF. Written as DNA, the CDR3 is TGTGCCAGCAGTCTCGGACTAGATAACACAGATACGCAGTATTTT.

In the case of this clonotype: At one of its ends the junction is not consistent with the germline gene, which may arise from a read error. The rearrangement joins TRBV7-9 to TRBJ1-5; D might be TRBD1 (5 bases). This CDR3 has 12 amino acids. The germline V gene has CDR1 SEHNR and CDR2 FQNEAQ (reference sequence). The CDR3 region is CVSSLGDQPQHF. As DNA, the CDR3 is TGTGTCAGCAGCTTAGGGGATCAGCCCCAGCATTTT.

V usage is TRBV24-1 and J usage is TRBJ2-5; 8 nucleotides line up with TRBD1. J gave up 4 bases and V 9 bases, and 0 bases lay outside the gene matches. CDR1 KGHDR and CDR2 SFDVKD come from the germline V gene. The CDR3 is made up of 11 amino acids. The chain's CDR3 is CATGQGETQYF. The CDR3 DNA is TGTGCCACCGGACAGGGAGAGACCCAGTACTTC.

The chain combines TRBV11-2 with TRBJ2-5, with TRBD2 matching over 14 bases. The CDR3 has 18 amino acids. Germline V gene data show CDR1 as SGHAT and CDR2 as FQNNGV. V shed 3 bases, J shed 5 bases, and the junction held 11 bases outside the gene matches. Here the CDR3 DNA reads TGTGCCAGCAGCTTCCTTTCAGGACTAGCGGGGGGAGGGGAGACCCAGTACTTC. It specifies CASSFLSGLAGGGETQYF. Complete variable domain (other parts from reference TRBV11-2 and TRBJ2-5): EAGVAQSPRYKIIEKRQSVAFWCNPISGHATLYWYQQILGQGPKLLIQFQNNGVVDDSQLPKDRFSAERLKGVDSTLKIQPAKLEDSAVYLCASSFLSGLAGGGETQYFGPGTRLLVL.